This is a list of T cell receptor beta chains from one sample in a study of T cell changes during pregnancy in multiple sclerosis. Some clones are missing from TCRdb's copy, which holds only in-frame ones; the method was immunoSEQ multiplex PCR. The data contain tens of thousands of clones, around 93% of them singletons. Sequencing used CD4+ T cells from peripheral blood mononuclear cells, obtained after pregnancy. These receptors came from a female donor with multiple sclerosis, enrolled in a pregnancy study. Both conserved end residues are part of each CDR3. D genes are given only for firm matches. Part of the rows lack a size; the others show once, few, many or a class for expanded clones.

-	once	TRBV7-8	TRBJ1-2	12	CASSPRGGGYTF	TGTGCCAGCAGCCCCCGGGGTGGCGGCTACACCTTC
TRBD1	once	TRBV7-2	TRBJ2-7	14	CASSSPRGSYEQYF	TGTGCCAGCAGCTCCCCCAGGGGGTCCTACGAGCAGTACTTC
TRBD1	once	TRBV5-6	TRBJ1-5	16	CASSLGDRWGNQPQHF	TGTGCCAGCAGCTTGGGGGACAGATGGGGCAATCAGCCCCAGCATTTT
TRBD1	-	TRBV6-5	TRBJ1-2	14	CASRGTGANYGYTF	TGTGCCAGCAGGGGGACAGGGGCTAACTATGGCTACACCTTC
-	-	TRBV7-2	TRBJ2-3	15	CASSQGRGSTDTQYF	TGTGCCAGCAGCCAGGGGCGGGGGAGCACAGATACGCAGTATTTT
TRBD1	-	TRBV7-3	TRBJ2-7	15	CASSLGTGPPYEQYF	TGTGCCAGCAGCTTAGGGACAGGTCCTCCCTACGAGCAGTACTTC
-	-	TRBV9	TRBJ2-7	17	CASSVQGAGRILDEQYF	TGTGCCAGCAGCGTACAGGGTGCTGGAAGAATATTAGACGAGCAGTACTTC
-	-	TRBV9	TRBJ1-2	13	CASTRDNNYGYTF	TGTGCCAGCACCCGGGACAATAACTATGGCTACACCTTC
-	-	TRBV19	TRBJ1-2	14	CASTLRERRSDYTF	TGTGCCAGTACCCTCAGGGAACGTCGCAGCGACTACACCTTC
-	-	TRBV2	TRBJ2-1	15	CASSDLTGTLEVQFF	TGTGCCAGCAGTGATTTGACAGGGACTCTAGAAGTGCAGTTCTTC
-	-	TRBV10-3	TRBJ1-6	14	CAIRQGVYNSPLHF	TGTGCCATCAGACAGGGTGTTTATAATTCACCCCTCCACTTT
-	-	TRBV18	TRBJ2-3	17	CASSRVPSGGSTDTQYF	TGTGCCAGCTCACGGGTCCCTTCCGGGGGTAGCACAGATACGCAGTATTTT
TRBD1	-	TRBV7-9	TRBJ1-2	13	CASSSQGNHGYTF	TGTGCCAGCAGCTCACAGGGGAACCATGGCTACACCTTC
-	-	TRBV5-1	TRBJ1-2	13	CASSLDSYYGYTF	TGCGCCAGCAGCTTGGACAGTTACTATGGCTACACCTTC
TRBD2	-	TRBV15	TRBJ2-7	15	CATSPRGLAGAEQYF	TGTGCCACCAGCCCGAGAGGGCTAGCGGGGGCCGAGCAGTACTTC
TRBD1	-	TRBV5-6	TRBJ1-2	14	CASSSGDRVGGYTF	TGTGCCAGCAGCTCGGGGGACAGGGTTGGTGGCTACACCTTC
-	once	TRBV4-3	TRBJ2-5	14	CASSQELPSETQYF	TGCGCCAGCAGCCAAGAACTTCCTTCGGAGACCCAGTACTTC
-	-	TRBV19	TRBJ1-1	15	CASLRGGTMNTEAFF	TGTGCCAGTCTTAGGGGGGGGACTATGAACACTGAAGCTTTCTTT
TRBD1	-	TRBV9	TRBJ1-1	15	CASSKTTGPNTEAFF	TGTGCCAGCAGTAAAACGACAGGGCCAAACACTGAAGCTTTCTTT
TRBD1	few	TRBV7-9	TRBJ1-1	13	CASSLGETGGAFF	TGTGCCAGCAGCTTAGGGGAGACAGGGGGAGCTTTCTTT
TRBD1	-	TRBV9	TRBJ1-2	15	CASSVDLDRGKGYTF	TGTGCCAGCAGCGTAGATCTGGACAGGGGAAAGGGCTACACCTTC
-	-	TRBV4-3	TRBJ2-5	18	CASSQVNPGSQAGETQYF	TGCGCCAGCAGCCAAGTGAACCCGGGGTCCCAGGCCGGGGAGACCCAGTACTTC
-	-	TRBV9	TRBJ2-7	13	CASSVDSNYEQYF	TGTGCCAGCAGCGTCGACAGCAACTACGAGCAGTACTTC
-	-	TRBV30	TRBJ2-1	17	CAWSSQGGLLSLNEQFF	TGTGCTTGGTCCTCGCAGGGTGGCCTGCTCTCACTTAATGAGCAGTTCTTC
TRBD1	-	TRBV6-5	TRBJ1-1	13	CASSWSRDREAFF	TGTGCCAGCAGTTGGTCCCGGGACAGAGAAGCTTTCTTT
-	-	TRBV4-1	TRBJ2-3	16	CASSQGTGTSTDTQYF	TGCGCCAGCAGCCAAGGGACTGGGACTAGCACAGATACGCAGTATTTT
TRBD1	once	TRBV5-4	TRBJ1-2	13	CASTQQGAAGYTF	TGTGCCAGCACCCAACAGGGGGCCGCTGGCTACACCTTC
-	-	TRBV6-5	TRBJ2-7	15	CASSYSKIVSYEQYF	TGTGCCAGCAGTTACTCGAAAATCGTCTCCTACGAGCAGTACTTC
-	-	TRBV9	TRBJ2-5	14	CASSVASGEETQYF	TGTGCCAGCAGCGTAGCTTCAGGGGAAGAGACCCAGTACTTC
TRBD1	-	TRBV5-8	TRBJ1-5	17	CASSLIAGTGVGQPQHF	TGTGCCAGCAGCTTGATAGCCGGGACAGGGGTAGGTCAGCCCCAGCATTTT
-	-	TRBV5-1	TRBJ1-6	14	CASSLEQVNSPLHF	TGCGCCAGCAGCTTGGAACAGGTTAATTCACCCCTCCACTTT
-	-	TRBV13	TRBJ1-3	14	CASSLLRSGNTIYF	TGTGCCAGCAGCTTATTACGGAGTGGAAACACCATATATTTT
-	few	TRBV15	TRBJ1-5	14	CATSWPGTNQPQHF	TGTGCCACCAGCTGGCCGGGAACGAATCAGCCCCAGCATTTT
TRBD2	-	TRBV7-2	TRBJ2-5	17	CASSLSRGRGGLETQYF	TGTGCCAGCAGCCTCAGCCGGGGGCGGGGGGGCCTCGAGACCCAGTACTTC
-	-	TRBV20-1	TRBJ1-6	11	CAEGVDSPLHF	TGCGCAGAAGGGGTAGATTCACCCCTCCACTTT
-	-	TRBV9	TRBJ1-2	13	CASSVRVGGGYTF	TGTGCCAGCAGCGTCAGGGTCGGGGGTGGCTACACCTTC
TRBD2	-	TRBV7-2	TRBJ2-3	15	CASSQRTSGGDTQYF	TGTGCCAGCAGCCAGAGGACTAGCGGGGGAGATACGCAGTATTTT
-	-	TRBV11-2	TRBJ1-4	11	CASSLAGRWFF	TGTGCCAGCAGCTTAGCAGGGAGGTGGTTTTTT
TRBD1	-	TRBV19	TRBJ2-3	15	CASSPDRGNTDTQYF	TGTGCCAGTAGTCCGGACAGGGGCAATACAGATACGCAGTATTTT
-	-	TRBV14	TRBJ1-1	16	CASSVRTTPRITEAFF	TGTGCCAGCAGTGTTCGGACAACCCCGAGGATAACTGAAGCTTTCTTT
TRBD1	-	TRBV7-2	TRBJ2-3	13	CASSLGQGYTQYF	TGTGCCAGCAGCTTGGGACAGGGCTATACGCAGTATTTT
-	-	TRBV7-9	TRBJ2-5	12	CASSLVVETQYF	TGTGCCAGCAGCTTAGTCGTAGAGACCCAGTACTTC
TRBD1	once	TRBV19	TRBJ1-2	14	CASSGRDRNYGYTF	TGTGCCAGTAGTGGTCGGGACAGAAATTATGGCTACACCTTC
-	-	TRBV30	TRBJ2-5	12	CAWIGGGLAQYF	TGTGCCTGGATTGGGGGCGGGTTGGCCCAGTACTTC
-	-	TRBV6-5	TRBJ2-4	14	CASSPRTGMNIQYF	TGTGCCAGCAGTCCCCGGACTGGGATGAACATTCAGTACTTC
-	-	TRBV7-3	TRBJ1-1	19	CASSRGQGRVGEVNTEAFF	TGTGCCAGCAGCAGAGGTCAGGGCAGGGTCGGGGAGGTGAACACTGAAGCTTTCTTT
-	-	TRBV6-6	TRBJ2-5	13	CASSLQVQETQYF	TGTGCCAGCAGTCTCCAGGTCCAAGAGACCCAGTACTTC
-	few	TRBV27	TRBJ1-5	14	CASSFSPSNQPQHF	TGTGCCAGCAGTTTCTCCCCTTCCAATCAGCCCCAGCATTTT
-	-	TRBV7-8	TRBJ1-1	14	CASSLRGRNTEAFF	TGTGCCAGCAGCTTAAGGGGCCGTAATACTGAAGCTTTCTTT
-	-	TRBV4-3	TRBJ2-7	13	CASSQDRGTEQYF	TGCGCCAGCAGCCAAGATCGGGGTACCGAGCAGTACTTC
TRBD2	-	TRBV19	TRBJ2-5	14	CASMPTGGRETQYF	TGTGCCAGTATGCCGACGGGGGGACGGGAGACCCAGTACTTC
-	-	TRBV19	TRBJ1-2	14	CASSALAAVRGYTF	TGTGCCAGTAGTGCCCTAGCGGCGGTAAGAGGCTACACCTTC
TRBD1	once	TRBV19	TRBJ2-3	15	CASSMGQGGTDTQYF	TGTGCCAGTAGTATGGGACAGGGTGGCACAGATACGCAGTATTTT
-	-	TRBV7-2	TRBJ1-2	14	CASSLARESYGYTF	TGTGCCAGCAGCTTAGCACGGGAGTCCTATGGCTACACCTTC
TRBD2	-	TRBV4-3	TRBJ2-3	16	CASSHRTSGGADTQYF	TGCGCCAGCAGCCACAGGACTAGCGGGGGGGCAGATACGCAGTATTTT
-	-	TRBV7-2	TRBJ1-1	14	CASRFGFTGTEAFF	TGTGCCAGCAGGTTCGGGTTTACAGGCACTGAAGCTTTCTTT
-	-	TRBV27	TRBJ2-1	12	CASRAAYNEQFF	TGTGCCAGCAGAGCTGCCTACAATGAGCAGTTCTTC
-	once	TRBV30	TRBJ2-2	13	CAWRRGATGELFF	TGTGCCTGGAGAAGGGGCGCGACCGGGGAGCTGTTTTTT
TRBD1	-	TRBV7-6	TRBJ1-2	18	CASSLLRTGGLLNYGYTF	TGTGCCAGCAGCCTACTCAGGACAGGGGGCCTTCTTAACTATGGCTACACCTTC
TRBD1	-	TRBV7-2	TRBJ2-5	15	CASSPGATGVETQYF	TGTGCCAGCAGCCCAGGAGCGACAGGGGTAGAGACCCAGTACTTC